This record concerns one T cell receptor (beta chain) sequence. The authors' processing: Reference gene primer amplification gave nucleated cell count estimates. The assay was immunoSEQ multiplex PCR, and TCRdb's table has in-frame clones only and misses some. The DNA gave D and trimming, while V, J and clone size come from that table. The table has under 150,000 clones, 77% seen once; the top ten hold about 8.4%. This record comes from a study of blood T cell repertoires in COVID-19. Study information: Both acute and convalescent COVID-19 samples were obtained from the United States, Italy and Spain. Sources were T cells, B-cell-depleted T cells, or PBMCs; the material itself was cDNA or gDNA.

V lost 2 bases, J lost 0 bases, and 7 bases stayed unmatched. The germline V gene has CDR1 MNHEY and CDR2 SVGEGT. The CDR3 runs 16 residues. The chain recombines TRBV6-2 or TRBV6-3 with TRBJ2-7; 7 bases agree with TRBD1. Sequencing was done on a sample of peripheral blood. This receptor was taken from a woman between 45 and 60 years old with active or convalescent COVID-19. DNA of the CDR3: TGTGCCAGCAGTTACCGCCCAGGGGGAAACTCCTACGAGCAGTACTTC. Amino acid sequence: CASSYRPGGNSYEQYF.